The clone carrying this T cell receptor beta chain has more than one count but fewer than ten. The data were taken from a study of T cells in Graves' hyperthyroidism and ophthalmopathy. Amplification of TCR beta CDR3 regions used RNA as the template. The primer set for the first-round RT-PCR of the TCR CDR3 was HTBI. TCRdb used MiXCR to reprocess the multiplex PCR reads, holding one entry per CDR3 protein. The profile shows about 690,000 distinct CDR3 sequences, roughly 17% of them singletons. CDR3 size: 14 residues. CDR1 and CDR2 (germline): MGHRA, YSYEKL. The V and J ends lost 1 base and 4 bases respectively, with 10 bases between them. Subjects aged 18 to 65 presented with newly diagnosed hyperthyroidism of less than 2 months' duration.

The sequenced sample consisted of blood. This chain links TRBV4-1 with TRBJ1-2; D call uncertain. The sequence came from a man aged 45-65 years with Graves' hyperthyroidism. Here the CDR3 reads CASSQVEGTYGYTF. The CDR3, as DNA: TGCGCCAGCAGCCAAGTAGAGGGAACCTATGGCTACACCTTC.